This TCR beta chain was identified during a study of blood T cell repertoires in COVID-19. For the study at large: Samples came from the United States, Italy and Spain, spanning acute and convalescent COVID-19. In each case, the material was cDNA or gDNA derived from T cells, B-cell-depleted T cells, or PBMCs.

Authors' processing steps: It was from reference gene primer amplification that nucleated cell counts were estimated. Method: immunoSEQ multiplex PCR; TCRdb's copy keeps in-frame clones and lacks some. V and J calls and clone size come straight from that table; D and trimming were deduced from the DNA. Of some 200,000 clones in the sample, approximately 87% were seen once. This TCR came from a man aged 18 to 29 with active or convalescent COVID-19. The sample consisted of peripheral blood.

The CDR3 nucleotides are TGTGCCAGCAGCCAAGACATCTCTGAAGCTTTCTTT. This encodes CASSQDISEAFF. The chain uses TRBV7-9 and TRBJ1-1; D unclear. The germline V gene encodes CDR1 SEHNR and CDR2 FQNEAQ (reference sequence). The CDR3 spans 12 residues. Trimming removed 5 bases at V and 6 bases at J, with 10 bases between.